Below are 20 T cell receptor beta chains sequenced from a single sample in a study of shared clonotypes between healthy human individuals. CD45RO-negative, CCR7-selected cells formed the naive CD8 fraction, which excluded terminally differentiated effector memory CD45RA+ cells. The method was immunoSEQ multiplex PCR; TCRdb's version includes in-frame clones alone and lacks a portion of them. The sample gives 630,000 or so clones, roughly 98% of which show up once; more than 0.3% is in the top ten. Input material: naive CD8+ T cells sorted from blood. The receptor source for this set is a man aged 25 to 40 in good health.

V usage is TRBV27 and J usage is TRBJ2-7; 7 nucleotides agree with TRBD1. Germline-derived CDR1 and CDR2 are MNHEY and SMNVEV (reference sequence). V gave up 10 bases and J gave up 6 bases; unmatched junction bases: 15. This CDR3 spans 14 amino acids. Here the CDR3 reads CATRQGLGSTEQYF. For the CDR3, the DNA is TGTGCCACACGACAGGGCCTAGGATCAACCGAGCAGTACTTC.

This chain uses TRBV9 with TRBJ2-1, with TRBD1 identical over 11 bases. The CDR3 consists of 16 residues. Germline CDR1 and CDR2: SGDLS and YYNGEE. V shed 3 bases and J 6 bases; nucleotides not matched to a gene: 8. The CDR3 DNA sequence: TGTGCCAGCAGCGGAACCGGGACAGGGGGAACCAATGAGCAGTTCTTC. Translating it yields CASSGTGTGGTNEQFF.

Notes on this clone: An end of the junction does not agree with germline; a read error may underlie this. This chain links TRBV9 with TRBJ1-5, with a possible D match to TRBD1 (6 bases). The CDR3 covers 14 residues. Germline V gene sequence: CDR1 SGDLS, CDR2 YYNGEE. The CDR3 coding sequence is TGTGCCAGCAGCGTGGGACAATACAATCAACCCCAGCATTTT. It is translated as CASSVGQYNQPQHF.

V and J are TRBV7-2 and TRBJ2-5; a possible D gene is TRBD2 (6 bases). The germline V gene has CDR1 SGHTA and CDR2 FQGNSA. The CDR3 runs 14 residues. V lost 5 bases and J 2 bases, leaving 12 bases between the germline ends. The CDR3 spells CASSTLARQETQYF. In nucleotides, the CDR3 is TGTGCCAGCAGCACCCTAGCGAGACAAGAGACCCAGTACTTC.

The chain employs TRBV19 and TRBJ1-5, with D perhaps matching TRBD1 (5 bases). Trimming cost V 3 bases and J 3 bases, with 6 bases left between them. Looked up from germline, CDR1 is LNHDA and CDR2 is SQIVND (reference sequence). CDR3 length equals 13 residues. The CDR3 loop reads CASSMTVNQPQHF. Written as DNA, the CDR3 is TGTGCCAGTAGTATGACAGTCAATCAGCCCCAGCATTTT.

The V gene is TRBV7-2, the J gene TRBJ2-1, with 7 bases aligning to TRBD1. CDR3 length: 14 residues. Germline V gives CDR1 SGHTA, CDR2 FQGNSA. Unmatched junction bases numbered 1, after V lost 0 bases and J lost 5 bases. Written as DNA, the CDR3 is TGTGCCAGCAGCTTAGCACAGGGGCACAATGAGCAGTTCTTC. Its protein is CASSLAQGHNEQFF.

This clone is a singleton in its sample. V and J are TRBV19 and TRBJ1-2; the match to TRBD1 covers 10 bases. V lost 2 bases and J lost 4; bases outside the gene matches: 10. This CDR3 is built from 17 residues. Germline V gene sequence: CDR1 LNHDA, CDR2 SQIVND (reference sequence). The CDR3 loop reads CASSIPDRGPLGYGYTF. The CDR3 DNA is TGTGCCAGTAGTATACCCGACAGGGGGCCTCTAGGCTATGGCTACACCTTC.

This sequence joins TRBV15 and TRBJ2-1, with D unclear. The CDR3 extends over 15 amino acids. V was clipped by 5 bases and J by 3 bases, with 14 bases between them. Germline V CDR1 and CDR2: LNHNV, YYDKDF (reference sequence). The CDR3 is CATSSQGSHYNEQFF. DNA for the CDR3: TGTGCCACCAGCTCCCAAGGCTCCCACTACAATGAGCAGTTCTTC.

The chain uses TRBV19 and TRBJ1-5; 8 bases align to TRBD1. Germline V gene sequence: CDR1 LNHDA, CDR2 SQIVND (reference sequence). V trimming: 4 bases; J trimming: 6 bases; junction bases outside the gene matches: 8. This CDR3 is built from 15 residues. This chain's CDR3 is CASSKGQGRPQPQHF. CDR3 nucleotide sequence: TGTGCCAGTAGTAAAGGACAGGGAAGGCCTCAGCCCCAGCATTTT.

The CDR3 nucleotides read TGTGCCAGCAGCCCCAGATCCTGGGAACTAGCGGGAGTCTACGAGCAGTACTTC. As protein: CASSPRSWELAGVYEQYF. The J gene is TRBJ2-7, the V gene TRBV9, with 11 nucleotides matching TRBD2. This CDR3 is 18 amino acids long. V was clipped by 4 bases and J by 3 bases; unmatched bases: 15. Germline V lookup: CDR1 SGDLS, CDR2 YYNGEE.

The chain carries TRBV2 and TRBJ2-1; D is unresolved. Germline V lookup: CDR1 SNHLY, CDR2 FYNNEI. CDR3 length equals 11 residues. Trimming took off 6 bases at V and 10 bases at J, with 10 bases between the two ends. CDR3 nucleotides: TGTGCCAGCAGATACGATCGCGAGCAGTTCTTC. As protein: CASRYDREQFF.

The chain couples TRBV6-5 to TRBJ1-2, with 9 positions matching TRBD1. The CDR3 totals 13 residues. CDR1 is MNHEY, CDR2 SVGAGI, per germline. The junction had 6 bases not matched to a gene; V was cut back by 5 bases and J by 8 bases. CDR3 sequence (DNA): TGTGCCAGCAGTCCTGACAGGGGGAAAGGCTACACCTTC. Translating it yields CASSPDRGKGYTF.

The rearrangement uses TRBV27 and TRBJ2-7; no definite D call. Germline V lookup: CDR1 MNHEY, CDR2 SMNVEV (reference sequence). The CDR3 has 13 residues. V lost 7 bases and J 6 bases, leaving 16 bases between the germline ends. CDR3 nucleotides: TGTGCCAGCACCCCTTGGTCAGGTTCCGAGCAGTACTTC. The encoded protein is CASTPWSGSEQYF.

This chain connects TRBV7-8 to TRBJ2-7; no firm D call. The CDR3 contains 16 residues. V lost 0 bases to trimming and J lost 0 bases, with 12 bases between them. CDR1 SGHVS and CDR2 FQNEAQ come from the germline V gene. This CDR3 is CASSLAIGGVSYEQYF. The DNA for the CDR3 is TGTGCCAGCAGCTTAGCTATTGGCGGAGTCTCCTACGAGCAGTACTTC.

This chain connects TRBV20-1 to TRBJ1-2; D is unclear. Trimming removed 7 bases from V and 7 bases from J, with 7 bases in between. The length of the CDR3 is 9 residues. CDR1 and CDR2 (germline): DFQATT, SNEGSKA (reference sequence). CDR3 sequence (DNA): TGCAGTGGTGCTGGTGGCTACACCTTC. It encodes CSGAGGYTF.

The chain has TRBV29-1 and TRBJ1-1; 7 bases agree with TRBD1. The CDR3 runs 14 residues. Trimming cost V 6 bases and J 1 base; bases outside gene matches: 8. Germline V gene lookup returns CDR1 SQVTM and CDR2 ANQGSEA. This CDR3 reads CSVPQGDTNTEAFF. The CDR3 bases are TGCAGCGTGCCCCAGGGGGATACGAACACTGAAGCTTTCTTT.

V usage is TRBV28 and J usage is TRBJ2-1, with D possibly being TRBD1 (6 bases). The ends were cut back, 6 bases at V and 4 bases at J, with 13 bases in the middle. CDR3 length: 14 amino acids. CDR1 is MDHEN, CDR2 SYDVKM, per germline. The CDR3, as DNA: TGTGCCAGCAGCCCGACAGGAGATTACAATGAGCAGTTCTTC. Its protein is CASSPTGDYNEQFF.

J is TRBJ2-1 and V is TRBV9; 8 nucleotides line up with TRBD2. The CDR3 has 14 residues. The V and J ends lost 4 bases and 8 bases, in that order; junction bases with no gene match: 8. Germline V gene data show CDR1 as SGDLS and CDR2 as YYNGEE. CDR3 residues: CASSTRTSRDEQFF. CDR3 DNA sequence: TGTGCCAGCAGCACCCGGACTAGCAGGGATGAGCAGTTCTTC.

V gene TRBV5-6 combines with J gene TRBJ1-1; D may be TRBD1 (5 bases). V was shortened by 0 bases and J by 0 bases, with 9 bases between the two germline ends. Germline V CDR1 and CDR2: SGHDT, YYEEEE. The CDR3 loop spans 15 amino acids. CDR3 DNA sequence: TGTGCCAGCAGCTTGGCCGGGGGGATGAACACTGAAGCTTTCTTT. Translation: CASSLAGGMNTEAFF.

The rearrangement joins TRBV7-9 to TRBJ2-5, with 7 nucleotides matching TRBD1. CDR1 and CDR2 (germline): SEHNR, FQNEAQ (reference sequence). J lost 9 bases, V lost 5 bases, and 9 bases had no gene match. The CDR3 runs to 13 residues. The CDR3 DNA reads TGTGCCAGCAGCCCAGGGACAGCCTGGGCCCAGTACTTC. Protein sequence: CASSPGTAWAQYF.